This T cell receptor (beta chain) was sequenced for a study of T cell responses to AZD1222 COVID-19 vaccine (dated by TCRdb to the early 2020s). For the study in its entirety: TCR sequencing covered some 250 trial participants: roughly 200 given two doses of AZD1222 and approximately 25 given two doses of MenACWY control vaccine. Enrollment into the trials was organized by age into subgroups of 18-55, 56-69 and 70-plus years, and those subgroups contained approximately 150, 30 and 60 TCR-sequenced participants, respectively.

From the cysteine through the phenylalanine, the CDR3 covers 13 amino acids. Only CDR3 DNA is held: 39 bases, read in frame from base 1. A distance of 4 bases separates the germline ends of V and J, which lose 1 base and 4 bases respectively. Overall study results and their limits: Participants were mostly white British and included more females than males, and it was suggested by the authors that clonal diversity may have been underestimated. The 56-69-year group was small, and its depth increase did not reach significance, likely because of low power. After two AZD1222 doses, spike-specific TCR breadth and depth were significantly higher than at day 0 and than in MenACWY recipients. CD4 TCRs associated with the vaccine covered the entire spike protein, and the dominant responses were in regions 160-218 and 743-854. Reportedly, close to half of the unique spike-specific TCRs recognized epitopes lying outside the regions that are mutated in the B.1.351 and B.1.1.7 variants. Only five to seven AZD1222 recipients were SARS-CoV-2 seropositive at baseline, limiting conclusions about previously exposed vaccinees. Because no samples from the day 14 peak response were available, repertoires could be characterized only after the peak T cell response.

Details on this clone: It has no known antigen specificity. Base qualities are missing; no much larger clone stands one base away.

The CDR3 regions of human TCRbeta chains were analyzed by immunosequencing. As for the authors' bioinformatics: TCRs in the repertoires were matched against a reference library of SARS-CoV-2-specific TCRs that had been generated with the MIRA antigen-specificity platform. Breadth was defined as the fraction of unique TCRs that were SARS-CoV-2-associated. Depth was defined as the fraction of total T cells that were SARS-CoV-2-associated. Using the MIRA data, each spike-specific TCR was assigned both to the spike region to which the TCR was reactive and to a CD4 or CD8 class. Log10-transformed breadth and depth values were compared by one-way ANOVA with Sidak's multiple comparisons tests. Not all clones reach the TCRdb copy of this immuneACCESS table, which keeps in-frame sequences only. Checked studies attribute under half of the gap to unresolved V genes and leave the rest unexplained. V and J calls and clone size come straight from that table; D and trimming were deduced from the DNA. This sample has 65,000 to 80,000 clones in its table, and roughly four fifths of those were observed once. The top ten hold about 1.3% of the sample.

The sample's time point label, decoded: about 28 days (+/-7) after the second vaccine dose. Because spike-specific TCR depth and breadth did not differ between the two schedules, AZD1222 recipients who got a second dose at roughly 4 weeks were pooled with those who got a second dose at roughly 12 weeks. Samples from vaccinated people were obtained from the UK trials COV001 and COV002, which included a single-blind randomized controlled phase 2/3 trial of AZD1222 (ChAdOx1 nCoV-19) in healthy adults. For TCRbeta chain sequencing, PBMC samples from trial participants were taken at day 0 and at day 28 after the second dose.

Sequenced here: peripheral blood, sampled 28 days after the second AZD1222 dose. This chain is built from TRBV12-3 or TRBV12-4 and TRBJ2-2; no D segment can be confidently identified. This sequence was found in an adult who received the AZD1222 COVID-19 vaccine. CDR3 reads: CASSLGSTGELFF. At the DNA level, the sequence is TGTGCCAGCAGTTTAGGGTCCACCGGGGAGCTGTTTTTT.